What follows are 18 T cell receptor beta chains derived from one specimen sequenced in a study of shared clonotypes between healthy human individuals. Naive CD8 isolation took CD45RO-negative cells positively selected for CCR7 and excluded terminally differentiated effector memory CD45RA+ cells. Generated by immunoSEQ multiplex PCR, the TCRdb table keeps only in-frame clones and is missing some. The sample records over 750,000 clones, about 96% being singletons. The sample comprised naive CD8+ T cells sorted from blood. These receptor sequences come from a man in his thirties or forties in good health.

The chain has TRBV21-1 and TRBJ2-2; TRBD2, the table's D call, was not compared with the DNA. TRBV21-1 is tagged as a pseudogene. The CDR3 has 15 amino acids. The chain's CDR3 is CASKRRRANTGELFF. CDR3 bases: TGTGCCAGCAAACGAAGGAGGGCGAACACCGGGGAGCTGTTTTTT.

J is TRBJ2-1 and V is TRBV18; TRBD1 or TRBD2 may be the D gene (8 bases each). This CDR3 has 16 amino acids. Trimming shortened V by 3 bases and J by 3 bases, and 15 bases separated the two germline ends. Germline V gene sequence: CDR1 KGHSH, CDR2 LQKENI. The DNA for the CDR3 is TGTGCCAGCTCACCCGGACAGGGACTAGACTACAATGAGCAGTTCTTC. This sequence encodes CASSPGQGLDYNEQFF.

This sequence joins TRBV5-4 and TRBJ2-7; 9 nucleotides agree with TRBD2. CDR3 length: 14 residues. Unmatched junction bases numbered 6, after V lost 4 bases and J lost 4 bases. Germline V gene lookup returns CDR1 SGHNT and CDR2 YYREEE (reference sequence). The CDR3 region has the DNA TGTGCCAGCAGCCTTAGCGGGAGTATGTACGAGCAGTACTTC. Its translation: CASSLSGSMYEQYF.

This clone appeared a single time. This chain joins TRBV11-2 and TRBJ2-1; 7 positions agree with TRBD2. The J segment lost 3 bases and the V segment lost 0 bases, leaving 2 bases of the junction unmatched. This CDR3 contains 15 residues. Per germline, CDR1 SGHAT and CDR2 FQNNGV. The DNA of the CDR3 is TGTGCCAGCAGCTTAGAGGCTAGCGGCTACAATGAGCAGTTCTTC. This encodes CASSLEASGYNEQFF. The full variable domain, its missing parts supplied by reference TRBV11-2 and TRBJ2-1, is EAGVAQSPRYKIIEKRQSVAFWCNPISGHATLYWYQQILGQGPKLLIQFQNNGVVDDSQLPKDRFSAERLKGVDSTLKIQPAKLEDSAVYLCASSLEASGYNEQFFGPGTRLTVL.

This chain connects TRBV6-6 to TRBJ2-7; 8 nucleotides match TRBD1. This CDR3 has 15 residues. CDR1 is MNHNY, CDR2 SVGAGI, per germline (reference sequence). V lost 4 bases and J lost 0; bases outside the gene matches: 5. This CDR3 is CASSLTGANSYEQYF. Written as DNA, the CDR3 is TGTGCCAGCAGTTTGACAGGGGCGAACTCCTACGAGCAGTACTTC.

Remarks on this clone: Other DNA sequences in the same sample also yield this CDR3. The chain carries TRBV27 and TRBJ2-5; 7 bases align to TRBD2. Germline assignment: CDR1 MNHEY and CDR2 SMNVEV (reference sequence). This CDR3 region has 13 residues. The ends lost 1 base at V and 5 bases at J; junction bases unmatched: 1. The CDR3 protein is CASSLWGGETQYF. CDR3 nucleotides: TGTGCCAGCAGTTTATGGGGGGGGGAGACCCAGTACTTC.

On this clone itself: The sample has other DNA sequences that encode this CDR3 too. The chain couples TRBV10-1 to TRBJ2-2, with D perhaps being TRBD1 or TRBD2 (7 bases each). The germline gives CDR1 WNHNN, CDR2 SYGVQD (reference sequence). The CDR3 loop spans 15 amino acids. V was clipped by 6 bases and J by 5 bases, with 16 bases between them. CDR3 sequence: CASSGSRGGTGELFF. DNA for the CDR3: TGCGCCAGCAGCGGGTCCAGGGGGGGGACCGGGGAGCTGTTTTTT.

V is TRBV6-1 and J is TRBJ2-7; D might be TRBD2 (6 bases). The CDR3 covers 15 residues. CDR1 is MNHNS and CDR2 is SASEGT in the germline V gene. The V and J ends lost 2 bases and 3 bases respectively, with 14 bases between them. The CDR3 DNA reads as TGTGCCAGCAGTGAATTGGTAGCGGCGGGCTACGAGCAGTACTTC. Its protein product is CASSELVAAGYEQYF.

V gene TRBV27 combines with J gene TRBJ2-6; D unclear. CDR3 length equals 15 residues. Per the germline V gene, CDR1 is MNHEY and CDR2 is SMNVEV (reference sequence). Trimming removed 2 bases at V and 4 bases at J, with 9 bases between. CDR3 coding DNA: TGTGCCAGCAGTTTACCTCTACTGGGGGCCAACGTCCTGACTTTC. This gives the protein CASSLPLLGANVLTF. The variable domain in full, completed from reference TRBV27 and TRBJ2-6, reads EAQVTQNPRYLITVTGKKLTVTCSQNMNHEYMSWYRQDPGLGLRQIYYSMNVEVTDKGDVPEGYKVSRKEKRNFPLILESPSPNQTSLYFCASSLPLLGANVLTFGAGSRLTVL.

The V call is TRBV14, the J call TRBJ2-7, with D maybe TRBD2 (5 bases). This CDR3 has 15 residues. V lost 4 bases and J 0 bases, leaving 13 bases between the germline ends. The germline V gene encodes CDR1 SGHDN and CDR2 FVKESK. The DNA for the CDR3 is TGTGCCAGCAGCCCCGGATCCGGAGGCTCCTACGAGCAGTACTTC. It codes for CASSPGSGGSYEQYF.

This chain links TRBV6-5 with TRBJ2-5; a weak D match, TRBD2 (6 bases). Germline V CDR1 and CDR2: MNHEY, SVGAGI. The V end lost 6 bases, the J end lost 1 base, and 12 bases lay between the germline ends. The CDR3 consists of 14 residues. Here the CDR3 reads CASSRRESQETQYF. For the CDR3, the DNA is TGTGCCAGCAGCAGACGGGAGAGCCAAGAGACCCAGTACTTC.

The rearrangement joins TRBV28 to TRBJ2-1, with D uncertain. Germline V gives CDR1 MDHEN, CDR2 SYDVKM. V gave up 0 bases and J gave up 7 bases, with 13 bases separating them. The CDR3 is 15 residues long. This CDR3 reads CASSLWAERWNEQFF. For the CDR3, the DNA is TGTGCCAGCAGTTTATGGGCAGAGCGCTGGAATGAGCAGTTCTTC.

The chain has TRBV21-1 and TRBJ2-3; the table calls TRBD2, which could not be checked here. TRBV21-1 is tagged as a pseudogene. The CDR3 runs to 17 residues. The CDR3 protein is CASSKAWESPSTDTQYF. CDR3 in DNA: TGTGCCAGCAGCAAAGCGTGGGAGAGCCCTAGCACAGATACGCAGTATTTT.

The DNA for the CDR3 is TGTGCCAGCAGCTTAGGTGCAGGGGTCGGTGAAGCTTTCTTT. Its translation: CASSLGAGVGEAFF. The chain is built from TRBV11-2 and TRBJ1-1, with D possibly TRBD1 on 6 matching bases. Trimming left V 1 base short and J 7 bases short, with 13 bases between. Germline V lookup: CDR1 SGHAT, CDR2 FQNNGV. This CDR3 has 14 residues. Full variable domain (remainder filled in from reference TRBV11-2 and TRBJ1-1): EAGVAQSPRYKIIEKRQSVAFWCNPISGHATLYWYQQILGQGPKLLIQFQNNGVVDDSQLPKDRFSAERLKGVDSTLKIQPAKLEDSAVYLCASSLGAGVGEAFFGQGTRLTVV.

This sequence joins TRBV7-2 and TRBJ2-6; D gene unclear. There are 17 residues in the CDR3. V gave up 4 bases and J gave up 0 bases, with 13 bases separating them. Germline V gene lookup returns CDR1 SGHTA and CDR2 FQGNSA. CDR3 loop: CASSSGQSHSGANVLTF. The CDR3 bases are TGTGCCAGCAGCTCGGGTCAGTCACACTCTGGGGCCAACGTCCTGACTTTC. The whole variable domain, remainder taken from reference TRBV7-2 and TRBJ2-6, is GAGVSQSPSNKVTEKGKDVELRCDPISGHTALYWYRQSLGQGLEFLIYFQGNSAPDKSGLPSDRFSAERTGGSVSTLTIQRTQQEDSAVYLCASSSGQSHSGANVLTFGAGSRLTVL.

The chain uses TRBV19 and TRBJ2-7; 9 bases are a match to TRBD1. The CDR3 contains 14 residues. J gave up 4 bases and V 7 bases, and 8 bases lay outside the gene matches. The germline V gene has CDR1 LNHDA and CDR2 SQIVND (reference sequence). CDR3 sequence reads: CASTSGTGNYEQYF. CDR3 sequence (DNA): TGTGCCAGTACCTCCGGGACAGGGAATTACGAGCAGTACTTC.

Only a few counts were recorded for this clone. The CDR3 DNA reads TGTGCCAGCAGCTCAGGGACAGGGGCAAATCAGCCCCAGCATTTT. Translation: CASSSGTGANQPQHF. This chain connects TRBV9 to TRBJ1-5; TRBD1 matches 10 bases. V lost 4 bases, J lost 4 bases, and 5 bases stayed unmatched. Germline assignment: CDR1 SGDLS and CDR2 YYNGEE. This CDR3 contains 15 residues. The full variable domain, its missing parts supplied by reference TRBV9 and TRBJ1-5, is DSGVTQTPKHLITATGQRVTLRCSPRSGDLSVYWYQQSLDQGLQFLIQYYNGEERAKGNILERFSAQQFPDLHSELNLSSLELGDSALYFCASSSGTGANQPQHFGDGTRLSIL.

This clone was picked up one time. This chain connects TRBV28 to TRBJ1-1, with 7 nucleotides matching TRBD1. Unmatched junction bases numbered 10, after V lost 4 bases and J lost 5 bases. The CDR3 length is 15 residues. Germline V gene lookup returns CDR1 MDHEN and CDR2 SYDVKM. In DNA, the CDR3 is TGTGCCAGCAGTTCCCCAATGACAGGGAGTACTGAAGCTTTCTTT. Its protein is CASSSPMTGSTEAFF. The variable domain in full, completed from reference TRBV28 and TRBJ1-1, reads DVKVTQSSRYLVKRTGEKVFLECVQDMDHENMFWYRQDPGLGLRLIYFSYDVKMKEKGDIPEGYSVSREKKERFSLILESASTNQTSMYLCASSSPMTGSTEAFFGQGTRLTVV.